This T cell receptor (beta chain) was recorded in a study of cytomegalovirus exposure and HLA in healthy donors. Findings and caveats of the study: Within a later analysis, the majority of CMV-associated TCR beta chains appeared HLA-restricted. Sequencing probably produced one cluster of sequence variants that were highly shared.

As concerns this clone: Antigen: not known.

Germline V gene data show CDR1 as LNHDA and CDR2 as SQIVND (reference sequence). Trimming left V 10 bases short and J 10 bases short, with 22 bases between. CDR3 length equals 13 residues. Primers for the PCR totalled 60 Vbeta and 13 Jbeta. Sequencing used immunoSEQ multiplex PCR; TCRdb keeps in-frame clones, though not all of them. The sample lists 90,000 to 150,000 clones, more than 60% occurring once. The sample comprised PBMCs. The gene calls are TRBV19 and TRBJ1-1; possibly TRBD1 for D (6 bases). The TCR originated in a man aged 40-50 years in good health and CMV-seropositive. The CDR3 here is CATSGAGALPAFF. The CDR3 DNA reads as TGTGCCACCTCAGGGGCTGGGGCTCTGCCAGCTTTCTTT.